The T cell receptor beta chain described here comes from a study of T-cell reconstitution after alpha-beta-depleted transplantation in children. Construction of the TCRbeta library involved unique molecular identifiers. TCRdb passed the PCR reads through MiXCR, listing each CDR3 protein once. There are fewer than 750,000 distinct CDR3 sequences in the sample; 20% to 25% occur only once, and approximately 14% lies in the top ten. Study-level points and caveats: Surviving recipient T cells and thymic progenitors produced the high day-60 TCRbeta diversity seen in some patients. Several hundred expanded graft clones reportedly supplied alpha-beta T cells about two months after transplant. By one year post-transplant, T-cell counts and diversity largely arose from T cells that were newly produced.

V was shortened by 2 bases and J by 3 bases, with 17 bases between the two germline ends. This CDR3 has 16 residues. Germline V gene sequence: CDR1 DFQATT, CDR2 SNEGSKA (reference sequence). This clonotype showed up just a few times. Its specificity is unknown. The genes are TRBV20-1 and TRBJ1-5; tentatively, D is TRBD1 (6 bases). The source was PBMCs, mostly from graft donor cells, collected 360 days after TCRalphabeta/CD19-depleted stem cell transplant. The source of this sequence is a boy younger than two who had a stem cell transplant for acute myeloid leukemia, so the T cells may come from the graft donor. CDR3 in DNA: TGCAGTGCTAGACCTACCGGGGGGGCTAACAATCAGCCCCAGCATTTT. Translation: CSARPTGGANNQPQHF.